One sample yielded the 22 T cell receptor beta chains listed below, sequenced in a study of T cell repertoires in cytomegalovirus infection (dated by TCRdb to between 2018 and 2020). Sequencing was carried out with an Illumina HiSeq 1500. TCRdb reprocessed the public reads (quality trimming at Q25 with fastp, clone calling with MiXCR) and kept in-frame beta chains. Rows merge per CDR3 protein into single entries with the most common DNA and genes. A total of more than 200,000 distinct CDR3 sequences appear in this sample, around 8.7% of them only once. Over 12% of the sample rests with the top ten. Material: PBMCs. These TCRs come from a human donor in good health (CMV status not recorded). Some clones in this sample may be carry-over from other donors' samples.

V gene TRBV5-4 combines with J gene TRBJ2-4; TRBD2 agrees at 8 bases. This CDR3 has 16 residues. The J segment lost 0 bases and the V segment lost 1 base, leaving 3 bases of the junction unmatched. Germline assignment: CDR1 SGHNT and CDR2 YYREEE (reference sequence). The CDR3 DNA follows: TGTGCCAGCAGCTTGACGGGGGGGCTAGCCAAAAACATTCAGTACTTC. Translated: CASSLTGGLAKNIQYF.

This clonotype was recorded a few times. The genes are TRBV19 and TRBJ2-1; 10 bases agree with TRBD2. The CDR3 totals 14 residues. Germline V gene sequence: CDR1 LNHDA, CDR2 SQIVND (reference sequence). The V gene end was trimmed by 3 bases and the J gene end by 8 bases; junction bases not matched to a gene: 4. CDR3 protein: CASSMASGSYEQFF. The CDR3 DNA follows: TGTGCCAGTAGTATGGCTAGCGGGAGCTATGAGCAGTTCTTC. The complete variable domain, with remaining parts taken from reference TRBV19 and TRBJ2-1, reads DGGITQSPKYLFRKEGQNVTLSCEQNLNHDAMYWYRQDPGQGLRLIYYSQIVNDFQKGDIAEGYSVSREKKESFPLTVTSAQKNPTAFYLCASSMASGSYEQFFGPGTRLTVL.

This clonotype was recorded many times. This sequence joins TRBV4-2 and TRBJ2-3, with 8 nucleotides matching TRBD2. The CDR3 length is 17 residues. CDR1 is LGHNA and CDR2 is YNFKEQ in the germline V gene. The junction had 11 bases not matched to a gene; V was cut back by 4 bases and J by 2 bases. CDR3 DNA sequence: TGTGCCAGCAGCCGGGACGTAGCGGGGCAGACCACAGATACGCAGTATTTT. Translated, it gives CASSRDVAGQTTDTQYF.

The CDR3 nucleotides read TGTGCCAGAAGCTACCGGGGACAGCACATGAACACTGAAGCTTTCTTT. Translated, it gives CARSYRGQHMNTEAFF. V gene TRBV5-3 combines with J gene TRBJ1-1; 7 bases align to TRBD1. TRBV5-3 counts as an open reading frame of uncertain function. After removal of 3 bases from V and 0 bases from J, the junction contained 8 bases not matched to a gene. The length of the CDR3 is 16 residues.

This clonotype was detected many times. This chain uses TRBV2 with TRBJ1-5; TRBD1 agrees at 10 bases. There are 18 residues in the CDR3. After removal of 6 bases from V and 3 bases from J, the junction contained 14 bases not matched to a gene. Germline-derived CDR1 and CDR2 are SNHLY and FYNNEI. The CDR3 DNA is TGTGCCAGCAGACCGGGACAGGGGATGTTTTGGATCAATCAGCCCCAGCATTTT. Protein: CASRPGQGMFWINQPQHF.

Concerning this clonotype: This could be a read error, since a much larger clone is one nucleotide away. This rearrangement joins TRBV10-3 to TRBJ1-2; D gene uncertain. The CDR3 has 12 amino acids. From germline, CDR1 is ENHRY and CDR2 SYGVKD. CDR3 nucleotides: TGTACCACGGCCCGCTCCGACTATGGCTACACCTTC. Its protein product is CTTARSDYGYTF.

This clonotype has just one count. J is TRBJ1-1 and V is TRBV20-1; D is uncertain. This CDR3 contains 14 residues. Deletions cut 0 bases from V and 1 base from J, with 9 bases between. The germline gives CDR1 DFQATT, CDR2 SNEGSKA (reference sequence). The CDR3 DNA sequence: TGCAGTGCTAGAGAGGAGGAGGGGAACACTGAAGCTTTCTTT. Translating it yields CSAREEEGNTEAFF.

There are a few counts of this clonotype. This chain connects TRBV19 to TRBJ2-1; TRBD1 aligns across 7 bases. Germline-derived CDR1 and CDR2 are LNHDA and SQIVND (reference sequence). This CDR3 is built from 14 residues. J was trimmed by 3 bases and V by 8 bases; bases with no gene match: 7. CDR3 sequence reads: CASHRGRGYNEQFF. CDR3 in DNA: TGTGCCAGTCACAGGGGTAGGGGCTACAATGAGCAGTTCTTC.

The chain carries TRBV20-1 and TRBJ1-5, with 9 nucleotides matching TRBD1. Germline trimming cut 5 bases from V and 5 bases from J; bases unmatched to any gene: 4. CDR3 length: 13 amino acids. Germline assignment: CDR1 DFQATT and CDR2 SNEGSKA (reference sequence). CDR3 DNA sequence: TGCAGTGCTTCGGGACAGGGCGATCAGCCCCAGCATTTT. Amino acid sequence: CSASGQGDQPQHF.

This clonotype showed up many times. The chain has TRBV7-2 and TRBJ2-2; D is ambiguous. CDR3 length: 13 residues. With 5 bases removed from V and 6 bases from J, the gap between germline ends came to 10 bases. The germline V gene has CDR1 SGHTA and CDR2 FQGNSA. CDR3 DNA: TGTGCCAGCAGCCCCCTCAGTTCCGGGGAGCTGTTTTTT. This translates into CASSPLSSGELFF.

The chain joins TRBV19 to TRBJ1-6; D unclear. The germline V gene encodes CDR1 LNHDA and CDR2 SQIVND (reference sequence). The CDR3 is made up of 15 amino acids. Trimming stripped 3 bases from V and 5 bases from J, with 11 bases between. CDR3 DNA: TGTGCCAGTAGTATTGCGGCAATTCATAATTCACCCCTCCACTTT. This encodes CASSIAAIHNSPLHF.

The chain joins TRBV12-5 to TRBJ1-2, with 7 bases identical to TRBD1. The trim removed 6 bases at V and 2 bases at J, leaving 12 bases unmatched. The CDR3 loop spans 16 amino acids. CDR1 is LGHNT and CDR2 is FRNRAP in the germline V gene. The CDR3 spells CASGGNLPGQNYGYTF. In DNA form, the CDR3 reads TGTGCTAGTGGGGGTAACCTTCCGGGACAGAACTATGGCTACACCTTC.

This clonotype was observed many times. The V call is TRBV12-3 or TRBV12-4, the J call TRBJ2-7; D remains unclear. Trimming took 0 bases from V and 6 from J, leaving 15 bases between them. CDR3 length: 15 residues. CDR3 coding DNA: TGTGCCAGCAGTTTAGCGCTGGATCTCCCCCGCGAGCAGTACTTC. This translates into CASSLALDLPREQYF.

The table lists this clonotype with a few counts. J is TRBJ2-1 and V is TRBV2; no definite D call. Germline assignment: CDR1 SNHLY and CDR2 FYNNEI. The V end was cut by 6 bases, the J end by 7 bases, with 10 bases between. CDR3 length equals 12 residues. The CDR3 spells CASRVALNEQFF. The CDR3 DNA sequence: TGTGCCAGCAGGGTAGCCTTAAATGAGCAGTTCTTC. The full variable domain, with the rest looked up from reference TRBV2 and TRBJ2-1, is EPEVTQTPSHQVTQMGQEVILRCVPISNHLYFYWYRQILGQKVEFLVSFYNNEISEKSEIFDDQFSVERPDGSNFTLKIRSTKLEDSAMYFCASRVALNEQFFGPGTRLTVL.

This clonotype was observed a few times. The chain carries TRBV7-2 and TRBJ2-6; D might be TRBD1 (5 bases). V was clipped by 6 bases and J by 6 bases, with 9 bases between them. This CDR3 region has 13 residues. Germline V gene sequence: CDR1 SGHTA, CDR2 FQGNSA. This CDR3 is CASRRGEANVLTF. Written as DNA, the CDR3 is TGTGCCAGCAGAAGGGGCGAGGCCAACGTCCTGACTTTC.

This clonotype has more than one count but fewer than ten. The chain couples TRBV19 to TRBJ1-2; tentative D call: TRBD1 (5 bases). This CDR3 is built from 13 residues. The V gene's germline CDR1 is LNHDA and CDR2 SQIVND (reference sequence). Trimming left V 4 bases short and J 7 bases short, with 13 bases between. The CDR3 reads CASSNRDFGGYTF. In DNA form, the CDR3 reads TGTGCCAGTAGTAACCGGGACTTTGGTGGCTACACCTTC.

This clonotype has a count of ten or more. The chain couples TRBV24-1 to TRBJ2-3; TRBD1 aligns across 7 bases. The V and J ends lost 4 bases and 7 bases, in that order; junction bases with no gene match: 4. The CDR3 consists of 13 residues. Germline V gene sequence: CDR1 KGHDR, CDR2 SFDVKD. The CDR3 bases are TGTGCCACCAGTGACCCGGGACAGTATACGCAGTATTTT. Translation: CATSDPGQYTQYF.

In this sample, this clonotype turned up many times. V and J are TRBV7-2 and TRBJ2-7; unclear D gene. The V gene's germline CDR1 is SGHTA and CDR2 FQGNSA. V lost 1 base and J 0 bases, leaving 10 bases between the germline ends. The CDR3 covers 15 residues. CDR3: CASSLGPDRSYEQYF. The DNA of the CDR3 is TGTGCCAGCAGCTTAGGCCCCGACCGCTCCTACGAGCAGTACTTC.

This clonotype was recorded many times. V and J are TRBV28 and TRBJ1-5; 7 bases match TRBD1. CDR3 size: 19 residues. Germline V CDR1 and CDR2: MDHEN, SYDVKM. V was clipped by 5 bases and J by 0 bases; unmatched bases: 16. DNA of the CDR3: TGTGCCAGCAGTCCCGACGCCGGGACAGCCGTTTATAGCAATCAGCCCCAGCATTTT. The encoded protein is CASSPDAGTAVYSNQPQHF. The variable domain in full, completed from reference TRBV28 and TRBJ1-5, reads DVKVTQSSRYLVKRTGEKVFLECVQDMDHENMFWYRQDPGLGLRLIYFSYDVKMKEKGDIPEGYSVSREKKERFSLILESASTNQTSMYLCASSPDAGTAVYSNQPQHFGDGTRLSIL.

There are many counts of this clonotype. As DNA, the CDR3 is TGTGCCAGCATCCAGAGTGGAAACTATGGCTACACCTTC. Its protein is CASIQSGNYGYTF. This chain uses TRBV6-2 or TRBV6-3 with TRBJ1-2; D gene ambiguous. Germline lookup yields CDR1 MNHEY and CDR2 SVGEGT. The length of the CDR3 is 13 residues. V was clipped by 7 bases and J by 2 bases, with 11 bases between them.

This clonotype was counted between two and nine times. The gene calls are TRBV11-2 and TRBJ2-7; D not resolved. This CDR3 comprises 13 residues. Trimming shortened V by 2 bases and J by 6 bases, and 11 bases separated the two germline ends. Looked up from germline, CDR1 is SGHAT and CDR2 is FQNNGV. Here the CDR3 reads CASSLPRGSEQYF. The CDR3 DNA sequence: TGTGCCAGCAGCTTACCCCGAGGCTCCGAGCAGTACTTC.

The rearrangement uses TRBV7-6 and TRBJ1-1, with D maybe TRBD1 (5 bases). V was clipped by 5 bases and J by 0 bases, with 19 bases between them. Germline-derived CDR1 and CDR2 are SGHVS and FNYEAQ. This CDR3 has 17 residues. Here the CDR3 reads CASSPLVSPGVNTEAFF. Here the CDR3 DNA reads TGTGCCAGCAGCCCCCTTGTGAGCCCGGGGGTGAACACTGAAGCTTTCTTT.